This entry is about one TCR beta chain. Its antigen is currently unknown. This sample stems from a study of T cells in localized non-small cell lung cancer. Assay used: immunoSEQ multiplex PCR; TCRdb lists only in-frame clones, some missing. The sample includes 2,000 or so clones, around a third seen only once; the top ten take 9.5% to 10%. Trimming removed 4 bases from V and 7 bases from J, with 16 bases in between. Germline V gene sequence: CDR1 SGHNT, CDR2 YENEEA. The CDR3 has 15 residues. Points from the study as a whole: Median around 60 top-100 tumor clones were shared with paired adjacent lung. Higher blood T cell density went with longer overall survival. Of the tissues analyzed, uninvolved adjacent lung showed maximal T cell clonality, greater than tumor.

This chain connects TRBV11-3 to TRBJ1-4; D remains ambiguous. The clonotype was recovered from a female donor over 55 with stage I lung adenocarcinoma. Sequencing was performed on lung tumor tissue, taken before any cancer treatment. CDR3 in amino acids: CASSSNTLRSEKLFF. In DNA form, the CDR3 reads TGTGCCAGCAGCTCGAACACTCTTAGGAGTGAAAAACTGTTTTTT.